The 14 T cell receptor beta chains below all came from one sample that was sequenced in a study of blood T cell repertoires in COVID-19. The assay was immunoSEQ multiplex PCR, and TCRdb's table has in-frame clones only and misses some. The sample lists 300,000 to 450,000 clones; roughly 86% were seen once. The sequenced sample consisted of peripheral blood. The receptor set was obtained from an older woman with COVID-19, enrolled during active disease.

V usage is TRBV11-1 and J usage is TRBJ1-2; 11 nucleotides match TRBD1. The CDR3 extends over 15 amino acids. The germline V gene has CDR1 SGHAT and CDR2 FQDESV (reference sequence). The J segment lost 4 bases and the V segment lost 5 bases, leaving 6 bases of the junction unmatched. The CDR3 sequence: CASSNTGTGGYGYTF. The CDR3 DNA is TGTGCCAGCAGCAATACAGGGACAGGGGGCTATGGCTACACCTTC.

This sequence joins TRBV6-6 and TRBJ1-6; possible D gene TRBD1, 6 bases. Between the trimmed V and J ends, which lost 2 bases and 7 bases, there was a span of 12 bases. Germline CDR1 MNHNY, CDR2 SVGAGI (reference sequence). The CDR3 totals 15 residues. CDR3 sequence (DNA): TGTGCCAGCAGTTACCCAGGGGCTGAAAATTCACCCCTCCACTTT. Its translation: CASSYPGAENSPLHF.

V gene TRBV28 combines with J gene TRBJ2-7, with 8 positions matching TRBD2. Germline values: CDR1 MDHEN, CDR2 SYDVKM. Trimming cost V 8 bases and J 4 bases; bases outside gene matches: 7. The CDR3 is 13 residues long. The CDR3 region has the DNA TGTGCCAGCGGCACGGGGGGGCCTTACGAGCAGTACTTC. Translating it yields CASGTGGPYEQYF. The whole variable domain, remainder taken from reference TRBV28 and TRBJ2-7, is DVKVTQSSRYLVKRTGEKVFLECVQDMDHENMFWYRQDPGLGLRLIYFSYDVKMKEKGDIPEGYSVSREKKERFSLILESASTNQTSMYLCASGTGGPYEQYFGPGTRLTVT.

This chain's CDR3 is CASSLGTGGPDTQYF. The CDR3 DNA follows: TGTGCCAGCAGCTTAGGGACAGGGGGACCGGATACGCAGTATTTT. This chain links TRBV11-1 with TRBJ2-3, with 10 bases identical to TRBD1. The length of the CDR3 is 15 residues. Trimming at V came to 1 base and at J to 6 bases, leaving 4 bases not matched to a gene. Germline values: CDR1 SGHAT, CDR2 FQDESV (reference sequence).

V usage is TRBV9 and J usage is TRBJ1-5, with D perhaps matching TRBD1 (6 bases). Germline V CDR1 and CDR2: SGDLS, YYNGEE. Deletions cut 0 bases from V and 5 bases from J, with 12 bases between. The CDR3 extends over 15 amino acids. The CDR3 DNA is TGTGCCAGCAGCGTAGGGCAGGGGTCTGATCAGCCCCAGCATTTT. Its translation is CASSVGQGSDQPQHF.

The chain combines TRBV11-2 with TRBJ2-2; 11 positions match TRBD1. Germline CDR1 and CDR2: SGHAT and FQNNGV. The CDR3 is made up of 17 amino acids. J gave up 7 bases and V 1 base, and 8 bases lay outside the gene matches. Here the CDR3 DNA reads TGTGCCAGCAGCTTAGGGGTTGGACAGGGGGCCAGCGGGGAGCTGTTTTTT. It encodes CASSLGVGQGASGELFF.

The genes are TRBV6-6 and TRBJ1-1, with D maybe TRBD1 (6 bases). Deletions cut 3 bases from V and 0 bases from J, with 8 bases between. Germline values: CDR1 MNHNY, CDR2 SVGAGI (reference sequence). CDR3 size: 14 residues. The CDR3 DNA is TGTGCCAGCAGTTATGGGGGCCTGAACACTGAAGCTTTCTTT. Its translation is CASSYGGLNTEAFF.

V is TRBV19 and J is TRBJ2-1; TRBD2 agrees at 15 bases. The CDR3 runs to 18 residues. Germline V gives CDR1 LNHDA, CDR2 SQIVND (reference sequence). V lost 0 bases to trimming and J lost 4 bases; unmatched junction nucleotides: 4. The CDR3 region is CASSIEGLAGGFYNEQFF. The CDR3 DNA follows: TGTGCCAGTAGTATAGAGGGACTAGCGGGGGGATTTTACAATGAGCAGTTCTTC.

The chain combines TRBV30 with TRBJ2-5; TRBD1 aligns across 8 bases. From germline, CDR1 is GTSNPN and CDR2 SVGIG (reference sequence). The V gene end was trimmed by 1 base and the J gene end by 4 bases; junction bases not matched to a gene: 5. This CDR3 spans 14 amino acids. The CDR3 bases are TGTGCCTGGAGTGGAGGACAGGGTAGAGAGACCCAGTACTTC. Translating gives CAWSGGQGRETQYF.

This clone has a single count. The rearrangement links TRBV6-4 to TRBJ2-1, with 8 bases identical to TRBD2. The ends lost 4 bases at V and 10 bases at J; junction bases unmatched: 15. Germline V CDR1 and CDR2: MRHNA, SNTAGT. The CDR3 covers 16 residues. The chain's CDR3 is CASSASPSGGGGEQFF. The CDR3 bases are TGTGCCAGCAGTGCCTCCCCCAGCGGGGGAGGAGGAGAGCAGTTCTTC.

The chain uses TRBV5-1 and TRBJ2-5; 9 bases fit TRBD2. With V trimmed by 4 bases and J by 4 bases, 11 bases remained unmatched. The CDR3 runs 16 residues. Germline V lookup: CDR1 SGHRS, CDR2 YFSETQ. The CDR3: CASSPNAAGGRETQYF. The CDR3 DNA follows: TGCGCCAGCAGCCCTAACGCGGCGGGGGGGCGAGAGACCCAGTACTTC.

This chain connects TRBV7-6 to TRBJ2-3; 8 bases match TRBD2. Losses at the gene ends were 2 bases for V and 0 bases for J; bases not matched to a gene: 7. Germline CDR1 reads SGHVS; CDR2 reads FNYEAQ. CDR3 size: 17 residues. The CDR3 nucleotides read TGTGCCAGCAGCTTATCTTTGCGGGGGGCTAGCACAGATACGCAGTATTTT. It translates to CASSLSLRGASTDTQYF.

The gene calls are TRBV7-9 and TRBJ2-5; TRBD2 aligns across 7 bases. Trimming at V came to 1 base and at J to 5 bases, leaving 7 bases not matched to a gene. Germline lookup yields CDR1 SEHNR and CDR2 FQNEAQ (reference sequence). The CDR3 totals 15 residues. This chain's CDR3 is CASSLGPGGEETQYF. CDR3 DNA: TGTGCCAGCAGCTTAGGTCCGGGGGGTGAGGAGACCCAGTACTTC.

The rearrangement uses TRBV2 and TRBJ2-7; 9 bases align to TRBD1. Per germline, CDR1 SNHLY and CDR2 FYNNEI. The CDR3 has 14 residues. V dropped 7 bases and J dropped 9; count of bases not matched to a gene: 13. This chain's CDR3 is CASKADRGLSWQYF. DNA for the CDR3: TGTGCCAGCAAGGCGGACAGGGGCCTCAGCTGGCAGTACTTC.